Each of the 3 T cell receptor beta chains below was sequenced from the same sample in a study of tumor and adjacent non-tumor tissue in lung cancer. No cell sorting was done before RNA was extracted from the tissue. A modified ARM-PCR protocol with three rounds of nested PCR amplified TCRbeta. TCRdb re-derived calls from the multiplex PCR reads in MiXCR, one entry per CDR3 protein. The sample yields 91,000 or so distinct CDR3 sequences, about 67% seen once. The sequencing input was lung tumor tissue. These receptor sequences come from a man aged 55-75 years with non-small cell lung cancer.

The chain couples TRBV11-3 to TRBJ1-3; unclear D gene. The V end was cut by 7 bases, the J end by 3 bases, with 13 bases between. This CDR3 has 14 residues. Germline assignment: CDR1 SGHNT and CDR2 YENEEA. The chain's CDR3 is CASNFTQNGNTIYF. CDR3 nucleotides: TGTGCCAGCAACTTCACACAGAATGGAAACACCATATATTTT.

This clonotype was observed a handful of times. A much larger clone differs by one base, so this may be a read error. The gene calls are TRBV5-4 and TRBJ1-2; weak D call: TRBD1 (6 bases). The V gene's germline CDR1 is SGHNT and CDR2 YYREEE (reference sequence). CDR3 length equals 17 residues. The CDR3 DNA follows: TGTGTCAGCAGCAAACCCGTTACAGGGAGAGATAACTATGGCTACACCTTC. Protein sequence: CVSSKPVTGRDNYGYTF.

Worth noting for this clonotype: The junction departs from germline at one end; a sequencing error may be responsible. The V gene is TRBV12-3 or TRBV12-4, the J gene TRBJ2-7; no reliable D call. The CDR3 spans 15 residues. CDR3 region: CTSSRVNTWAYEQYF. Here the CDR3 DNA reads TGTACCAGCAGTCGGGTAAATACATGGGCCTACGAGCAGTACTTC.